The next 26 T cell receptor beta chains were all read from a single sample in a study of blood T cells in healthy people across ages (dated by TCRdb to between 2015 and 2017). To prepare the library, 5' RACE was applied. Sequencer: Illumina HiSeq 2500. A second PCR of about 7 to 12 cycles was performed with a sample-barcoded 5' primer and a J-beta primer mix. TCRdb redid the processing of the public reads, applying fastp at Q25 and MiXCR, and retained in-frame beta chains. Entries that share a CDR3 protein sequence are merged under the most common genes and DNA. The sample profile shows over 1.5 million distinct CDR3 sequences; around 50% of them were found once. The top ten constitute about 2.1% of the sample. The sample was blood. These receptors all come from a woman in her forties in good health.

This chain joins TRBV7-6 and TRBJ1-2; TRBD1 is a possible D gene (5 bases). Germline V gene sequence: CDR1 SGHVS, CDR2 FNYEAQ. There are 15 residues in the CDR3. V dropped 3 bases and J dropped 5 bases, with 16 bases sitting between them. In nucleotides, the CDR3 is TGTGCCAGCAGCTTCCGAATAGGGGTTTATTATGGCTACACCTTC. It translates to CASSFRIGVYYGYTF.

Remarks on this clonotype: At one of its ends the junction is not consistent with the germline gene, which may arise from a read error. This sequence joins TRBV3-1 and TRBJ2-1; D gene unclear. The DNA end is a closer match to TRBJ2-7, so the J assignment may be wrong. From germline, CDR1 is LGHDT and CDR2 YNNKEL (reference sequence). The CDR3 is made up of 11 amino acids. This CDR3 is CASSQIYKQYF. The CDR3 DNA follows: TGTGCCAGCAGCCAAATCTACAAGCAGTACTTC.

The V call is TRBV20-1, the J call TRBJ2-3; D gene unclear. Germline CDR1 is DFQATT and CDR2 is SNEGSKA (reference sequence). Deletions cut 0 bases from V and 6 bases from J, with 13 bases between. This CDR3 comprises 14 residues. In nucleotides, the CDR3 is TGCAGTGCTAGAGACCACCCCCCGCGGGATACGCAGTATTTT. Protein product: CSARDHPPRDTQYF.

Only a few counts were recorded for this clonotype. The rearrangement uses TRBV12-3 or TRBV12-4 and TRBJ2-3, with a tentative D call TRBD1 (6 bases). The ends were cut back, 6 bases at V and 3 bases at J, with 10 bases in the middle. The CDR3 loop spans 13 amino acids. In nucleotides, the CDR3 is TGTGCCAGCAGGAAACAGGGTACAGATACGCAGTATTTT. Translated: CASRKQGTDTQYF.

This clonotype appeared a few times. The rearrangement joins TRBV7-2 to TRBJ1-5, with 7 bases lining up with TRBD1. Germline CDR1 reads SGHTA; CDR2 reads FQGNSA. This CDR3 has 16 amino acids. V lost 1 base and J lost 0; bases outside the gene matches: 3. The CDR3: CASSLVGGLSNQPQHF. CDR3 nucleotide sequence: TGTGCCAGCAGCTTAGTAGGGGGCCTTAGCAATCAGCCCCAGCATTTT.

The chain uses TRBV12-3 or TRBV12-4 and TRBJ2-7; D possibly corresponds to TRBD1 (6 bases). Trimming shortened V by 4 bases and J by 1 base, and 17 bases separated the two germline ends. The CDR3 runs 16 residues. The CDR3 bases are TGTGCCAGCAGTTCCGCTATTGTAGGGGGATCCTACGAGCAGTACTTC. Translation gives CASSSAIVGGSYEQYF.

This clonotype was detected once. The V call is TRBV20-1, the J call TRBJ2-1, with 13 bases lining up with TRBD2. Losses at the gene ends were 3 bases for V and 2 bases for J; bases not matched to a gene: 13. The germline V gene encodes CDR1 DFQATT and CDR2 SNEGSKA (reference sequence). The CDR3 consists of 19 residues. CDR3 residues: CSARSLLAGGLSPYNEQFF. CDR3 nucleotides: TGCAGTGCTAGGTCCCTACTAGCGGGGGGGCTCTCTCCCTACAATGAGCAGTTCTTC.

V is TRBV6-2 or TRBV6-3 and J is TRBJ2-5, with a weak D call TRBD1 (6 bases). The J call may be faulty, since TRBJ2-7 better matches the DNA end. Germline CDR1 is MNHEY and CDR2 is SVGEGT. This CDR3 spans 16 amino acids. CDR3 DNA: TGTGCCAGCAGTTACGCTAAACAGGGCTCCAGAGACGAGCAGTACTTC. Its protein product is CASSYAKQGSRDEQYF.

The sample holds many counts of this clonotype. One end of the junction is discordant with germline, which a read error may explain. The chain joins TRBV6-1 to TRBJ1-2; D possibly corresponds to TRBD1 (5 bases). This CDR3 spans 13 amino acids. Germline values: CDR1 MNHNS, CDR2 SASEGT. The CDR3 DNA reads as TGCGCCAGCAGTGAATCGGGGGTCTATGGCTACACCTTC. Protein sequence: CASSESGVYGYTF.

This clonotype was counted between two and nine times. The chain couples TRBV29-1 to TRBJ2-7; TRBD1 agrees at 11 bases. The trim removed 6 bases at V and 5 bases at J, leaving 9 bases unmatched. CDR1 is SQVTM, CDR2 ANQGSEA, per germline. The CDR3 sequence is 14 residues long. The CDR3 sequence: CSVLPGQGVDEQYF. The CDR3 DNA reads TGCAGCGTACTTCCGGGACAGGGGGTTGACGAGCAGTACTTC.

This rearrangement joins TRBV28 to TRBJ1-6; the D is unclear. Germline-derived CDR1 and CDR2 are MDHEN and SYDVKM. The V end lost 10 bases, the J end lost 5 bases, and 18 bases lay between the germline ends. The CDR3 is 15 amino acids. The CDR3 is CATATGAANNSPLHF. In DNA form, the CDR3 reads TGTGCCACGGCAACGGGAGCCGCAAATAATTCACCCCTCCACTTT.

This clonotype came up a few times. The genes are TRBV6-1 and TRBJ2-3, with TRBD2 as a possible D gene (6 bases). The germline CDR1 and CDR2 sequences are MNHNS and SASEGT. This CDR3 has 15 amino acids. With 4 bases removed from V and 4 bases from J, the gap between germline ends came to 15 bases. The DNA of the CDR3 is TGTGCCAGCAGTGGGAGGGTCGGGGGTTCAGATACGCAGTATTTT. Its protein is CASSGRVGGSDTQYF.

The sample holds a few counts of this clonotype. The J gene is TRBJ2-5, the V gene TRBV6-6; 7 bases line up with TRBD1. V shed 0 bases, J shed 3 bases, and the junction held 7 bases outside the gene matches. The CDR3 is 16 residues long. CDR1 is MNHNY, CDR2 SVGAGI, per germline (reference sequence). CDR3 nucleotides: TGTGCCAGCAGTTACTCGAGTCCCGGGACAGAAGAGACCCAGTACTTC. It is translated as CASSYSSPGTEETQYF.

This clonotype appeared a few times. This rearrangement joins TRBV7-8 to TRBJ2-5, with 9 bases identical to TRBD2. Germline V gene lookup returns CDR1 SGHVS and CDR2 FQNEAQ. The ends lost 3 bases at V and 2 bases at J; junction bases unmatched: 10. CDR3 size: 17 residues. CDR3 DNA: TGTGCCAGCAGCTTCCGTCCGGCGGGGGGGGGTCAAGAGACCCAGTACTTC. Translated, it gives CASSFRPAGGGQETQYF.

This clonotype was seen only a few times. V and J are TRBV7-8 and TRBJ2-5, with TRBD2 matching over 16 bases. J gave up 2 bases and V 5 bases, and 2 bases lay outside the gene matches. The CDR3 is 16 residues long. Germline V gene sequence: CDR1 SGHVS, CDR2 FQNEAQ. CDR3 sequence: CASSGTSGGAQETQYF. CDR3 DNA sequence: TGTGCCAGCAGCGGGACTAGCGGGGGGGCACAAGAGACCCAGTACTTC.

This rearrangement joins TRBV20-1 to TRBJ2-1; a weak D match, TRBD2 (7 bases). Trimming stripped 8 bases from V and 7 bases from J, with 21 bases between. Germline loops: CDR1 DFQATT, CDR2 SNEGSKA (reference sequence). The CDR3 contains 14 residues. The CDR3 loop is CSTPGASGLNEQFF. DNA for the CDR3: TGCAGTACACCGGGGGCTAGCGGATTAAATGAGCAGTTCTTC.

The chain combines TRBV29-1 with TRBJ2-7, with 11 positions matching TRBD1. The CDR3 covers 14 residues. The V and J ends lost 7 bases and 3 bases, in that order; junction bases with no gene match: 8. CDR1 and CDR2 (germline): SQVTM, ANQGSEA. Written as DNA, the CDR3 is TGCAGCGCTGACGTAGGGACAGGGGGCTACGAGCAGTACTTC. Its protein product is CSADVGTGGYEQYF.

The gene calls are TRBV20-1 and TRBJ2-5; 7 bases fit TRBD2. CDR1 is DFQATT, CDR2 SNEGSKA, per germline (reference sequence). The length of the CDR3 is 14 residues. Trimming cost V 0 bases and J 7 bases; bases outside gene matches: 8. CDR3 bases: TGCAGTGCTAGAGATCCGCAGTCGGGAGGGACCCAGTACTTC. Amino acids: CSARDPQSGGTQYF.

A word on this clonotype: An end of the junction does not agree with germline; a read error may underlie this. The DNA of the CDR3 is TGCGCCGGCAGCTTGGGGCCCCGGGACTTCCAAGAGACCCAGTACTTC. It specifies CAGSLGPRDFQETQYF. The V call is TRBV5-1, the J call TRBJ2-5, with D maybe TRBD2 (6 bases). CDR1 SGHRS and CDR2 YFSETQ come from the germline V gene. The CDR3 consists of 16 residues.

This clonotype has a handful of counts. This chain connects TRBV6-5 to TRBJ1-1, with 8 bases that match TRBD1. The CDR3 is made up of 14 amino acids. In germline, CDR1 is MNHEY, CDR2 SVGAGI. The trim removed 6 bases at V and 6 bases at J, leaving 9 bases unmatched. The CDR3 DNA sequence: TGTGCCAGCAGGCTTTCAGGGGGCGGGCCTGAAGCTTTCTTT. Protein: CASRLSGGGPEAFF.

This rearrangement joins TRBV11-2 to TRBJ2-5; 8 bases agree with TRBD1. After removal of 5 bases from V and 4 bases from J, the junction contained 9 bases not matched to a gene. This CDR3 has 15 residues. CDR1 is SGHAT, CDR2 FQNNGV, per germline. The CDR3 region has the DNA TGTGCCAGCAGCATCCCAGGGGGCGCGGGAGAGACCCAGTACTTC. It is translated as CASSIPGGAGETQYF.

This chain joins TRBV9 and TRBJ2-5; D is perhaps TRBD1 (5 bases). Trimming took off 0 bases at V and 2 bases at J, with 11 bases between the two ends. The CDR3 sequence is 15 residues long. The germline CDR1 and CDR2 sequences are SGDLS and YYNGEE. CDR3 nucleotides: TGTGCCAGCAGCGTAGGTTCAGGGCTTCAAGAGACCCAGTACTTC. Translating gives CASSVGSGLQETQYF.

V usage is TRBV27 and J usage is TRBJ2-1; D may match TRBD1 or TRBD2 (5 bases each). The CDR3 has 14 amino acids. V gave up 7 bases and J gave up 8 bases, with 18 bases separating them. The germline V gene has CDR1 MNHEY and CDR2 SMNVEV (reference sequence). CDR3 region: CASTEYPGTYEQFF. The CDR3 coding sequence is TGTGCCAGCACCGAATACCCCGGGACGTATGAGCAGTTCTTC.

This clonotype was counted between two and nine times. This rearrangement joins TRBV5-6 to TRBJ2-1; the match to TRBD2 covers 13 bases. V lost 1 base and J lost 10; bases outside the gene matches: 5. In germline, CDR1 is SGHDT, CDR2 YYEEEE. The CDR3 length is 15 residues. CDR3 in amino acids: CASSLRRTSGGEQFF. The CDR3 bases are TGTGCCAGCAGCTTGAGGAGGACTAGCGGGGGCGAGCAGTTCTTC.

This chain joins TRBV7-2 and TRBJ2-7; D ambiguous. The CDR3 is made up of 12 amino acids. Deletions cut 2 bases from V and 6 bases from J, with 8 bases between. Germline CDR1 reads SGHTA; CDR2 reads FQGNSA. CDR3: CASSLYGVEQYF. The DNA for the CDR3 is TGTGCCAGCAGCTTATATGGGGTCGAGCAGTACTTC.

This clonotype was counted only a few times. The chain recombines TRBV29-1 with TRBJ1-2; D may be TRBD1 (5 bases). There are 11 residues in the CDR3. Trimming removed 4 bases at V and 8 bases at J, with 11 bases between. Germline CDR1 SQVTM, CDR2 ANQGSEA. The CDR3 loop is CSVGRGEGYTF. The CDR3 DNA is TGCAGCGTTGGTAGGGGTGAGGGCTACACCTTC. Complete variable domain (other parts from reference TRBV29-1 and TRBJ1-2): SAVISQKPSRDICQRGTSLTIQCQVDSQVTMMFWYRQQPGQSLTLIATANQGSEATYESGFVIDKFPISRPNLTFSTLTVSNMSPEDSSIYLCSVGRGEGYTFGSGTRLTVV.